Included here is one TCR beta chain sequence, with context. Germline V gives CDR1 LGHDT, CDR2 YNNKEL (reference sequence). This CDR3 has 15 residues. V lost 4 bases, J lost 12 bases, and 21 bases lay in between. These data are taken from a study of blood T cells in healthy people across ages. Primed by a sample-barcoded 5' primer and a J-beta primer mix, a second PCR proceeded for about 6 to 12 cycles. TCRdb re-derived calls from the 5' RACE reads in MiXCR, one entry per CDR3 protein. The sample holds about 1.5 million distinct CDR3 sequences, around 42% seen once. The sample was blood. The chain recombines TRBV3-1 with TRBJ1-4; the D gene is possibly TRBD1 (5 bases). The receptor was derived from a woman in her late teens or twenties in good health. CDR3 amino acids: CASSPQGLRPRELFF. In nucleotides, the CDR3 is TGTGCCAGCAGCCCCCAAGGTTTAAGGCCCAGGGAACTGTTTTTT.